This passage covers 5 T cell receptor beta chains from one sample sequenced in a study of T cells after yellow fever vaccination. TCRdb re-called the 5' RACE reads with MiXCR, one entry per CDR3 protein. The table lists about 360,000 distinct CDR3 sequences, 6.2% of them singletons. The specimen was PBMCs, collected 5 days after the yellow fever booster vaccination. The receptors derive from a man aged 25-45 years who received the YFV17D yellow fever vaccine.

This clonotype was found many times. The chain links TRBV24-1 to TRBJ2-7, with D tentatively TRBD2 (5 bases). Looked up from germline, CDR1 is KGHDR and CDR2 is SFDVKD. Trimming left V 6 bases short and J 6 bases short, with 14 bases between. CDR3 length equals 13 residues. The CDR3 sequence: CATSSGGHVEQYF. The CDR3, as DNA: TGTGCCACCAGTAGTGGAGGCCATGTCGAGCAGTACTTC.

There are many counts of this clonotype. V and J are TRBV5-1 and TRBJ2-1; TRBD2 matches at 8 bases. Germline V lookup: CDR1 SGHRS, CDR2 YFSETQ. This CDR3 is built from 16 residues. V lost 4 bases to trimming and J lost 3 bases; unmatched junction nucleotides: 9. The CDR3 loop reads CASSRGPSGSYNEQFF. CDR3 bases: TGCGCCAGCAGCCGGGGGCCCAGCGGGAGCTACAATGAGCAGTTCTTC.

This chain connects TRBV9 to TRBJ2-3; D is uncertain. Trimming pared 2 bases from V and 2 bases from J, leaving 15 bases between. The germline V gene has CDR1 SGDLS and CDR2 YYNGEE. The CDR3 extends over 16 amino acids. CDR3 in amino acids: CASSVFGWQSTDTQYF. CDR3 bases: TGTGCCAGCAGCGTGTTCGGCTGGCAATCCACAGATACGCAGTATTTT.

The sample holds a few counts of this clonotype. The gene calls are TRBV5-1 and TRBJ1-4; D might be TRBD1 (5 bases). The CDR3 extends over 15 amino acids. Germline lookup yields CDR1 SGHRS and CDR2 YFSETQ. V was trimmed by 4 bases and J by 5 bases, leaving 15 bases between them. The CDR3 spells CASSGTGPPNEKLFF. CDR3 DNA sequence: TGCGCCAGCAGCGGAACAGGTCCCCCGAATGAAAAACTGTTTTTT. Full variable domain (outside the CDR3, taken from reference TRBV5-1 and TRBJ1-4): KAGVTQTPRYLIKTRGQQVTLSCSPISGHRSVSWYQQTPGQGLQFLFEYFSETQRNKGNFPGRFSGRQFSNSRSEMNVSTLELGDSALYLCASSGTGPPNEKLFFGSGTQLSVL.

J is TRBJ1-2 and V is TRBV7-9; D is undetermined. V was shortened by 4 bases and J by 4 bases, with 10 bases between the two germline ends. From germline, CDR1 is SEHNR and CDR2 FQNEAQ (reference sequence). The CDR3 is 13 residues long. The CDR3 is CASSSGRSYGYTF. The CDR3 DNA follows: TGTGCCAGCAGCTCCGGACGGAGCTATGGCTACACCTTC.